This entry is about one T cell receptor (beta chain). The source of the sample is a study of blood T cell repertoires in COVID-19. About the study: Researchers got acute and convalescent COVID-19 samples from the United States, Italy and Spain.

Cohort 3 recovered donors had two negative PCRs, clearance, or symptom resolution. Repertoires were generated with immunoSEQ multiplex PCR, while TCRdb's copy carries only in-frame clones and drops some. In the table there are a few hundred thousand clones, roughly nine tenths of which are singletons. The CDR3 is 15 amino acids. The V and J ends lost 2 bases and 5 bases, in that order; junction bases with no gene match: 3. Germline CDR1 reads LGHDT; CDR2 reads YNNKEL (reference sequence). Sequenced: PBMCs or T cells enriched from blood (not recorded which). The chain employs TRBV3-1 (or the pseudogene TRBV3-2) and TRBJ2-2; 9 bases are a match to TRBD1. This receptor was obtained from a woman between 25 and 40 years old who had recovered from COVID-19. The CDR3, as DNA: TGTGCCAGCAGCCAACTGACAGGGGGAACCGGGGAGCTGTTTTTT. Translating it yields CASSQLTGGTGELFF.